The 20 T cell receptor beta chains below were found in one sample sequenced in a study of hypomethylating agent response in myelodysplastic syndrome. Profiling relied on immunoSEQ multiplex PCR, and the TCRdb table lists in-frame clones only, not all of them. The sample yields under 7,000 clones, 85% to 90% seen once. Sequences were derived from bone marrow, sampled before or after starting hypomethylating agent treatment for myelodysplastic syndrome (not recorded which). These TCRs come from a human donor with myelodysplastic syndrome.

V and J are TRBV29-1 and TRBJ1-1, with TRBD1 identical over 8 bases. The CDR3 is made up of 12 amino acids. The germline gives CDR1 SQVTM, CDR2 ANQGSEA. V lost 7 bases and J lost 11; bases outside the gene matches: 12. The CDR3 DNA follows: TGCAGCGCCGACAAGGACAGGGCATACGCTTTCTTT. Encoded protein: CSADKDRAYAFF.

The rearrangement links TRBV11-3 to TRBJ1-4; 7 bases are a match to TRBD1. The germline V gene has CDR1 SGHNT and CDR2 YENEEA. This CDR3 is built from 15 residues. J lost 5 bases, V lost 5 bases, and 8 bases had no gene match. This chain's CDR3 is CASSQVGTENEKLFF. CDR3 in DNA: TGTGCCAGCAGCCAGGTGGGGACAGAGAATGAAAAACTGTTTTTT.

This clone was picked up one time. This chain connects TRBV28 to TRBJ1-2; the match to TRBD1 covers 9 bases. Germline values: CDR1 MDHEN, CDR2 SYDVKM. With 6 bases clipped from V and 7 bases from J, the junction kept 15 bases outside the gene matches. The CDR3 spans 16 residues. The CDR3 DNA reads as TGTGCCAGCAGCCCACTGCCGGGACAGGGAATCAGTGGCTACACCTTC. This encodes CASSPLPGQGISGYTF.

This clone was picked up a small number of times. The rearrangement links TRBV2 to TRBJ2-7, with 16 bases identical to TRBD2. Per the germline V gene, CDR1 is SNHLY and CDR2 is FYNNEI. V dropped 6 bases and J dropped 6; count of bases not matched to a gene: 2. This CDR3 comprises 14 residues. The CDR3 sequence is CASRGLAGGAEQYF. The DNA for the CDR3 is TGTGCCAGCAGGGGACTAGCGGGAGGGGCCGAGCAGTACTTC.

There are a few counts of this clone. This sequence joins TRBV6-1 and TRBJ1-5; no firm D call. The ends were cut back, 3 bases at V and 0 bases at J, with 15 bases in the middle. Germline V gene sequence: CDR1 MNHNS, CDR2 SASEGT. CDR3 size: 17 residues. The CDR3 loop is CASSDREELYSNQPQHF. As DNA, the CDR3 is TGTGCCAGCAGTGACCGGGAGGAACTTTATAGCAATCAGCCCCAGCATTTT.

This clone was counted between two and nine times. CDR3 sequence: CASRGRLAPHYEQYV. The CDR3 nucleotides read TGCGCCAGCAGAGGGAGACTTGCACCCCACTACGAGCAGTACGTC. The J gene is TRBJ2-7, the V gene TRBV10-1; D is possibly TRBD2 (5 bases). The CDR3 runs 15 residues. V was shortened by 6 bases and J by 3 bases, with 18 bases between the two germline ends. Germline V gives CDR1 WNHNN, CDR2 SYGVQD (reference sequence).

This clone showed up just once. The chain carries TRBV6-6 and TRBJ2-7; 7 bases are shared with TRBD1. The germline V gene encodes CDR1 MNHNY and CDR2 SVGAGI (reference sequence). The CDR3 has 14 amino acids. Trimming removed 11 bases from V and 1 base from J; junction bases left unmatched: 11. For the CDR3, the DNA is TGTGCCTGTAACAGGGGCCTCTCTTCCTACGAGCAGTACGTC. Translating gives CACNRGLSSYEQYV.

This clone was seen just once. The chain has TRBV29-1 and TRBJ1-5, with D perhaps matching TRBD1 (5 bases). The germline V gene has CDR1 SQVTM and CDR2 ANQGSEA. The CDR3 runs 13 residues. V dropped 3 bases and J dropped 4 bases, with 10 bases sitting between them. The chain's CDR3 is CSVDAGPNQPQHF. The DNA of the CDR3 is TGCAGCGTTGACGCGGGGCCTAATCAGCCCCAGCATTTT.

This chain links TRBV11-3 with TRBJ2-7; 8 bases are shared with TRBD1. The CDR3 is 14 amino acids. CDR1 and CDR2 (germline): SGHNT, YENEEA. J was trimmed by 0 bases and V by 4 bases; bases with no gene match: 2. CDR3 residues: CASSSQGGSYEQYF. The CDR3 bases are TGTGCCAGCAGCTCACAGGGGGGCTCCTACGAGCAGTACTTC.

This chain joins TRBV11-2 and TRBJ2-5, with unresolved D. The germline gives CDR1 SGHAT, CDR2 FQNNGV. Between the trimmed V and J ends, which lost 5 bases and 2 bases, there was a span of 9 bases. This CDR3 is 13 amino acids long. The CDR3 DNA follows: TGTGCCAGCAGCCATGGGTCACAAGAGACCCAGTACTTC. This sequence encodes CASSHGSQETQYF.

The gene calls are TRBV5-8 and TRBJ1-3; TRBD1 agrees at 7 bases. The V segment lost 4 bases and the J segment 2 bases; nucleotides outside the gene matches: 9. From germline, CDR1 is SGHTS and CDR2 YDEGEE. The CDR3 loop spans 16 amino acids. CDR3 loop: CASSIRQGKTGNTIYF. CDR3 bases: TGTGCCAGCAGCATCCGACAGGGAAAGACTGGAAACACCATATATTTT.

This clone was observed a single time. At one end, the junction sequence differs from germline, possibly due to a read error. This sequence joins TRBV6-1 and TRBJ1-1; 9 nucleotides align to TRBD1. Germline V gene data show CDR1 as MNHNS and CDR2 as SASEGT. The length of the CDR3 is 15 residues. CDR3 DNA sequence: TGTGCCAGCAGTGGAACCGGGACAGGGAACGCTGAAGCTTTCTTT. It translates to CASSGTGTGNAEAFF.

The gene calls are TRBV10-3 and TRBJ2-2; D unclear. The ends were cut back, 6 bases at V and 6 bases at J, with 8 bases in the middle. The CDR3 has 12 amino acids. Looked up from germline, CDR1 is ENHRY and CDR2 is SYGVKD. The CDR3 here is CAISKTPGELFF. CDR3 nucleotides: TGTGCCATCAGCAAAACCCCCGGGGAGCTGTTTTTT.

The DNA of the CDR3 is TGTGCCAGCAGCTTAGAAGGGACACCGAACTATGGCTACACCTTC. It yields the protein CASSLEGTPNYGYTF. The V and J genes are TRBV11-2 and TRBJ1-2, with D perhaps TRBD1 (6 bases). CDR1 SGHAT and CDR2 FQNNGV come from the germline V gene. This CDR3 contains 15 residues. Trimming took off 0 bases at V and 2 bases at J, with 10 bases between the two ends.

In DNA form, the CDR3 reads TGTGCCAGTAGCCAAGCCGGGACAGGAGTTTATGAGCAGTTCTTC. Its translation: CASSQAGTGVYEQFF. This chain joins TRBV19 and TRBJ2-1, with 8 positions matching TRBD1. This CDR3 contains 15 residues. J gave up 8 bases and V 6 bases, and 12 bases lay outside the gene matches. Germline CDR1 and CDR2: LNHDA and SQIVND (reference sequence).

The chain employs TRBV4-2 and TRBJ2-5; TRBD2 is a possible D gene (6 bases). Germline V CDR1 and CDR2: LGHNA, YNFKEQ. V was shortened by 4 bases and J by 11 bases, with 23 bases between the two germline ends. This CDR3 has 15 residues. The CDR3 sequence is CASSPPGLPPKGQYF. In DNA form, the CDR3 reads TGTGCCAGCAGCCCCCCGGGACTCCCTCCCAAGGGTCAGTACTTC.

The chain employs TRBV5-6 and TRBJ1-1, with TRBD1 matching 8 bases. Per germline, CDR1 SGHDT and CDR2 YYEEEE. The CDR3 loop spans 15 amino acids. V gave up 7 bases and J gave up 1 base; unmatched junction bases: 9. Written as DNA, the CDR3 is TGTGCCAGCCTTAGACAGGGGACACCGAACACTGAAGCTTTCTTT. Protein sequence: CASLRQGTPNTEAFF.

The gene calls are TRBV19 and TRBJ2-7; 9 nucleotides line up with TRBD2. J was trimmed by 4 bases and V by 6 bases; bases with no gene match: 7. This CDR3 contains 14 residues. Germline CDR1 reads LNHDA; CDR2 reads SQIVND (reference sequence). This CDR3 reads CASRNSGSTYEQYF. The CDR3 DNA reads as TGTGCCAGTAGGAATAGCGGGAGTACTTACGAGCAGTACTTC.

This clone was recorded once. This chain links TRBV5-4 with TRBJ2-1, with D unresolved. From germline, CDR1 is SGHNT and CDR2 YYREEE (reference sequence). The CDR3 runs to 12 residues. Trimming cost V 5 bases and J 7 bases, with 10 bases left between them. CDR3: CASSLSLNEQFF. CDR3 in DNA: TGTGCCAGCAGTCTTAGTCTAAATGAGCAGTTCTTC.

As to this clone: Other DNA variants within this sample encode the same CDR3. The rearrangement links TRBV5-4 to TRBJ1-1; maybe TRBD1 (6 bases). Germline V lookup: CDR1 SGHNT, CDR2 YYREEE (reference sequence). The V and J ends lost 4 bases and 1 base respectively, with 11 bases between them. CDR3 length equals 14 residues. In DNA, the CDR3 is TGTGCCAGCAGCGGCGGGACACCGAACACTGAAGCTTTCTTT. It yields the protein CASSGGTPNTEAFF.